What follows are 11 T cell receptor beta chains derived from one specimen sequenced in a study of OX40 agonist ivuxolimab in advanced cancers. The assay was immunoSEQ multiplex PCR, and TCRdb's table has in-frame clones only and misses some. This table holds 55,000 to 75,000 clones, 81% found once. Sequencing used CD4+ or CD8+ T cells sorted from blood, obtained in a trial of the OX40 agonist ivuxolimab. The receptors here all came from an adult with an advanced solid tumor such as melanoma, head and neck, liver or kidney cancer.

The chain has TRBV5-1 and TRBJ1-1; possibly TRBD1 for D (5 bases). Germline V lookup: CDR1 SGHRS, CDR2 YFSETQ. The V end was cut by 5 bases, the J end by 2 bases, with 13 bases between. There are 14 residues in the CDR3. The CDR3 coding sequence is TGCGCCAGCAGTCGAACTCAGGGAAACACTGAAGCTTTCTTT. Translating it yields CASSRTQGNTEAFF.

This clone came up once. The CDR3 region has the DNA TGTGCCACCGCACAGGGGGCGTCTGGGGCCAACGTCCTGACTTTC. Residues: CATAQGASGANVLTF. This chain joins TRBV10-3 and TRBJ2-6; 9 nucleotides agree with TRBD1. This CDR3 spans 15 amino acids. Germline V gene sequence: CDR1 ENHRY, CDR2 SYGVKD. V gave up 10 bases and J gave up 1 base; unmatched junction bases: 5.

The rearrangement links TRBV2 to TRBJ2-1; TRBD2 might be the D (6 bases). V was cut by 2 bases and J by 2 bases, with 7 bases left in between. This CDR3 contains 14 residues. In germline, CDR1 is SNHLY, CDR2 FYNNEI. CDR3 sequence reads: CASSESSAYNEQFF. The CDR3 bases are TGTGCCAGCAGTGAATCTAGCGCCTACAATGAGCAGTTCTTC. Together with reference TRBV2 and TRBJ2-1, the CDR3 gives the full variable domain: EPEVTQTPSHQVTQMGQEVILRCVPISNHLYFYWYRQILGQKVEFLVSFYNNEISEKSEIFDDQFSVERPDGSNFTLKIRSTKLEDSAMYFCASSESSAYNEQFFGPGTRLTVL.

The CDR3 nucleotides read TGTGCCAGCAGTTTTAGCGGGGCTAGCACAGATACGCAGTATTTT. The encoded protein is CASSFSGASTDTQYF. The chain is built from TRBV6-1 and TRBJ2-3; 8 bases agree with TRBD2. Germline V gene sequence: CDR1 MNHNS, CDR2 SASEGT. The CDR3 consists of 15 residues. J gave up 0 bases and V 5 bases, and 4 bases lay outside the gene matches.

The chain combines TRBV5-5 with TRBJ1-6; D uncertain. Germline V lookup: CDR1 SGHKS, CDR2 YYEKEE (reference sequence). V gave up 0 bases and J gave up 4 bases, with 8 bases separating them. The CDR3 has 15 residues. The CDR3, as DNA: TGTGCCAGCAGCTTGGTTCCAGAATATAATTCACCCCTCCACTTT. Translating gives CASSLVPEYNSPLHF.

The chain couples TRBV6-1 to TRBJ1-2; D possibly corresponds to TRBD1 (5 bases). V gave up 8 bases and J gave up 7 bases, with 11 bases separating them. The CDR3 consists of 11 residues. Germline CDR1 and CDR2: MNHNS and SASEGT. The CDR3 spells CASASGGGYTF. As DNA, the CDR3 is TGTGCCAGCGCCTCCGGGGGTGGCTACACCTTC.

V gene TRBV19 combines with J gene TRBJ2-1, with 10 bases matching TRBD1. This CDR3 contains 17 residues. CDR1 is LNHDA, CDR2 SQIVND, per germline (reference sequence). V gave up 1 base and J gave up 8 bases; unmatched junction bases: 11. The CDR3 coding sequence is TGTGCCAGTAGTATAGGCTCCGGGACAGGGGTCTCCTATGAGCAGTTCTTC. It encodes CASSIGSGTGVSYEQFF.

This clone was observed once. The chain employs TRBV19 and TRBJ1-3; D is unresolved. The V end was cut by 6 bases, the J end by 0 bases, with 12 bases between. The CDR3 is 15 amino acids. Germline CDR1 and CDR2: LNHDA and SQIVND (reference sequence). DNA of the CDR3: TGTGCCAGTAGCAAACAGTATAGCTCTGGAAACACCATATATTTT. This sequence encodes CASSKQYSSGNTIYF. The full variable domain, with the rest looked up from reference TRBV19 and TRBJ1-3, is DGGITQSPKYLFRKEGQNVTLSCEQNLNHDAMYWYRQDPGQGLRLIYYSQIVNDFQKGDIAEGYSVSREKKESFPLTVTSAQKNPTAFYLCASSKQYSSGNTIYFGEGSWLTVV.

V gene TRBV7-6 combines with J gene TRBJ1-4; perhaps TRBD1 as D (5 bases). Trimming cost V 5 bases and J 10 bases, with 11 bases left between them. The CDR3 is 12 amino acids. Germline assignment: CDR1 SGHVS and CDR2 FNYEAQ. CDR3 region: CASSPVGGKLFF. As DNA, the CDR3 is TGTGCCAGCAGCCCTGTGGGGGGAAAACTGTTTTTT.

This chain connects TRBV5-5 to TRBJ2-3; TRBD1 is a possible D gene (6 bases). Germline CDR1 is SGHKS and CDR2 is YYEKEE (reference sequence). With 5 bases removed from V and 5 bases from J, the gap between germline ends came to 21 bases. CDR3 size: 16 residues. The CDR3 reads CASSIGGSEMRDTQYF. The CDR3 nucleotides are TGTGCCAGCAGTATTGGGGGCTCGGAGATGAGAGATACGCAGTATTTT. Based on the CDR3 plus reference TRBV5-5 and TRBJ2-3, the full variable domain is DAGVTQSPTHLIKTRGQQVTLRCSPISGHKSVSWYQQVLGQGPQFIFQYYEKEERGRGNFPDRFSARQFPNYSSELNVNALLLGDSALYLCASSIGGSEMRDTQYFGPGTRLTVL.

The J gene is TRBJ1-3, the V gene TRBV19; D is ambiguous. Trimming pared 5 bases from V and 2 bases from J, leaving 10 bases between. This CDR3 contains 14 residues. Germline V gene sequence: CDR1 LNHDA, CDR2 SQIVND (reference sequence). The CDR3 loop reads CASSEGLAGNTIYF. CDR3 DNA: TGTGCCAGTAGTGAAGGGCTAGCTGGAAACACCATATATTTT.